These 19 T cell receptor beta chains originate from one sample sequenced in a study of T cells after yellow fever vaccination. TCRdb itself ran the 5' RACE reads through MiXCR, one entry per CDR3 protein. The profile shows just under 600,000 distinct CDR3 sequences, around an eighth of them singletons. The starting material was PBMCs, obtained on the day of the yellow fever booster vaccination. The source of these receptors is a man younger than 45 who received the YFV17D yellow fever vaccine.

V usage is TRBV5-1 and J usage is TRBJ2-3; no clear D. This CDR3 has 14 amino acids. Trimming left V 8 bases short and J 0 bases short, with 13 bases between. The V gene's germline CDR1 is SGHRS and CDR2 YFSETQ. The CDR3 DNA follows: TGCGCCAGTAGAGACGGGCGCAGCACAGATACGCAGTATTTT. Translating gives CASRDGRSTDTQYF.

There are a few counts of this clonotype. This chain links TRBV20-1 with TRBJ2-1; D uncertain. V was shortened by 0 bases and J by 9 bases, with 9 bases between the two germline ends. The CDR3 is made up of 12 amino acids. Germline V CDR1 and CDR2: DFQATT, SNEGSKA (reference sequence). The DNA for the CDR3 is TGCAGTGCTAGAGATCTGGCGCTTGAGCAGTTCTTC. It yields the protein CSARDLALEQFF.

A few counts support this clonotype. The chain joins TRBV7-2 to TRBJ2-1; possibly TRBD2 for D (5 bases). The germline V gene has CDR1 SGHTA and CDR2 FQGNSA. V lost 6 bases and J 8 bases, leaving 17 bases between the germline ends. The length of the CDR3 is 14 residues. CDR3 in amino acids: CASSPSGIRDEQFF. The CDR3 DNA reads TGTGCCAGCAGTCCCTCCGGGATTAGAGATGAGCAGTTCTTC.

This chain links TRBV6-5 with TRBJ1-3; 10 bases are a match to TRBD1. The CDR3 has 16 residues. The germline V gene has CDR1 MNHEY and CDR2 SVGAGI. V was pared by 2 bases and J by 2 bases, with 3 bases of the junction left unmatched. CDR3 in DNA: TGTGCCAGCAGTTACCAGGGACAGGGGACTGGAAACACCATATATTTT. Translated: CASSYQGQGTGNTIYF.

In nucleotides, the CDR3 is TGTGCCAGCAGCAATGACAGGTCTGGGGCCAACGTCCTGACTTTC. This sequence encodes CASSNDRSGANVLTF. V usage is TRBV21-1 and J usage is TRBJ2-6. TRBV21-1 is recorded as a pseudogene. CDR3 length equals 15 residues.

This clonotype has a count of ten or more. V usage is TRBV20-1 and J usage is TRBJ2-7; D unresolved. The CDR3 runs 13 residues. In germline, CDR1 is DFQATT, CDR2 SNEGSKA (reference sequence). Trimming removed 3 bases at V and 7 bases at J, with 16 bases between. The CDR3 bases are TGCAGTGCTAGTGACGGTCTGATGGGGGAGCAGTACTTC. It translates to CSASDGLMGEQYF.

The genes are TRBV20-1 and TRBJ2-1, with D hard to call. CDR3 size: 12 residues. Germline values: CDR1 DFQATT, CDR2 SNEGSKA (reference sequence). V gave up 6 bases and J gave up 8 bases, with 14 bases separating them. CDR3 coding DNA: TGCAGTGCGGGCCGAGGCGACCATGAGCAGTTCTTC. Translating it yields CSAGRGDHEQFF.

The CDR3 loop is CASSRWDGTEAQYF. The CDR3 region has the DNA TGTGCCAGCAGCCGGTGGGACGGCACGGAAGCCCAGTACTTC. This chain uses TRBV14 with TRBJ2-5, with D possibly called TRBD1 or TRBD2 (5 bases each). This CDR3 contains 14 residues. V was cut by 4 bases and J by 9 bases, with 18 bases left in between. Per germline, CDR1 SGHDN and CDR2 FVKESK.

Here the CDR3 reads CSARRRREYTQETQYF. In DNA form, the CDR3 reads TGCAGTGCTAGACGGCGGCGGGAGTACACCCAAGAGACCCAGTACTTC. The chain employs TRBV20-1 and TRBJ2-5; TRBD2 aligns across 7 bases. Germline CDR1 DFQATT, CDR2 SNEGSKA (reference sequence). This CDR3 contains 16 residues. V dropped 2 bases and J dropped 1; count of bases not matched to a gene: 10.

The chain couples TRBV6-1 to TRBJ1-4; D ambiguous. This CDR3 spans 13 amino acids. Trimming cost V 7 bases and J 7 bases, with 13 bases left between them. Germline-derived CDR1 and CDR2 are MNHNS and SASEGT. The CDR3, as DNA: TGTGCCAGCAAACGGACCGCTACTGAAAAACTGTTTTTT. Translating gives CASKRTATEKLFF.

This clonotype came up a few times. The gene calls are TRBV13 and TRBJ2-7; D may correspond to TRBD1 or TRBD2 (5 bases each). The CDR3 is 16 amino acids. From germline, CDR1 is PRHDT and CDR2 FYEKMQ (reference sequence). V lost 5 bases, J lost 0 bases, and 17 bases lay in between. DNA for the CDR3: TGTGCCAGCAGCCATCCGACGGGGCCCGACTCCTACGAGCAGTACTTC. Translating gives CASSHPTGPDSYEQYF.

This clonotype showed up many times. The V call is TRBV20-1, the J call TRBJ2-7, with a tentative D call TRBD2 (5 bases). The CDR3 covers 14 residues. Germline CDR1 is DFQATT and CDR2 is SNEGSKA (reference sequence). Deletions cut 3 bases from V and 9 bases from J, with 21 bases between. The chain's CDR3 is CSASSGLSTTLQYF. The DNA for the CDR3 is TGCAGTGCTAGTTCCGGACTGTCGACTACGCTGCAGTACTTC.

This clonotype has more than one count but fewer than ten. Written as DNA, the CDR3 is TGTGCCAGCAGTCAGCTCGGTGAAGGATTTGGCTACACCTTC. This gives the protein CASSQLGEGFGYTF. The gene calls are TRBV27 and TRBJ1-2; no reliable D call. The germline V gene encodes CDR1 MNHEY and CDR2 SMNVEV (reference sequence). The length of the CDR3 is 14 residues. Trimming removed 5 bases from V and 7 bases from J, with 17 bases in between.

In this sample, this clonotype turned up many times. This chain uses TRBV7-2 with TRBJ2-7; either TRBD1 or TRBD2 may fit D (5 bases each). Trimming cost V 0 bases and J 2 bases, with 11 bases left between them. The CDR3 totals 15 residues. The germline gives CDR1 SGHTA, CDR2 FQGNSA. The CDR3 loop reads CASSLAGTPPYEQYF. The CDR3 bases are TGTGCCAGCAGCTTAGCGGGGACCCCTCCCTACGAGCAGTACTTC.

The V call is TRBV7-2, the J call TRBJ2-3; no clear D gene. Germline loops: CDR1 SGHTA, CDR2 FQGNSA. Trimming took 3 bases from V and 2 from J, leaving 15 bases between them. The CDR3 consists of 16 residues. The CDR3 nucleotides are TGTGCCAGCAGCTTCGATCCAGCAGAGGACACAGATACGCAGTATTTT. It translates to CASSFDPAEDTDTQYF.

This chain uses TRBV12-3 or TRBV12-4 with TRBJ2-6; either TRBD1 or TRBD2 may supply D (6 bases each). This CDR3 region has 14 residues. V lost 7 bases, J lost 4 bases, and 11 bases lay in between. The CDR3 region is CASTFGGGANVLTF. CDR3 nucleotides: TGTGCCAGCACTTTCGGGGGCGGGGCCAACGTCCTGACTTTC.

The chain couples TRBV10-3 to TRBJ1-5; D gene ambiguous. V was pared by 6 bases and J by 3 bases, with 6 bases between. Germline V CDR1 and CDR2: ENHRY, SYGVKD. This CDR3 spans 12 amino acids. Here the CDR3 DNA reads TGTGCCATCAGCCCCGACAATCAGCCCCAGCATTTT. The encoded protein is CAISPDNQPQHF.

This clonotype was found a few times. The chain uses TRBV27 and TRBJ2-2; 9 bases are a match to TRBD1. CDR1 is MNHEY and CDR2 is SMNVEV in the germline V gene (reference sequence). V shed 7 bases, J shed 7 bases, and the junction held 10 bases outside the gene matches. The CDR3 runs 15 residues. CDR3: CASKPRDRVFGELFF. In nucleotides, the CDR3 is TGTGCCAGCAAACCCCGGGACAGGGTTTTCGGGGAGCTGTTTTTT.

This chain uses TRBV12-3 or TRBV12-4 with TRBJ1-2, with D unclear. The ends were cut back, 3 bases at V and 4 bases at J, with 12 bases in the middle. This CDR3 has 14 residues. The CDR3 spells CASSFRQDSYGYTF. The CDR3 nucleotides are TGTGCCAGCAGTTTCAGGCAGGACTCCTATGGCTACACCTTC.